The 8 T cell receptor beta chains reported below all come from one sample, sequenced in a study of T cell responses to AZD1222 COVID-19 vaccine. Here immunoSEQ multiplex PCR was the method, and the copy in TCRdb shows in-frame clones only, minus some. The sample has 95,000 to 150,000 clones, about nine tenths seen once. The sequences come from peripheral blood, collected on day 0 of AZD1222 vaccination. The source is an adult in good health.

Only a few counts were recorded for this clone. The chain is built from TRBV7-2 and TRBJ2-5; no definite D call. This CDR3 region has 13 residues. Germline CDR1 is SGHTA and CDR2 is FQGNSA. Trimming pared 2 bases from V and 1 base from J, leaving 5 bases between. The DNA for the CDR3 is TGTGCCAGCAGCTTATCTTTCCAAGAGACCCAGTACTTC. Residues: CASSLSFQETQYF.

The CDR3 sequence: CASISLAGMSNQPQHF. The CDR3 bases are TGTGCCAGTATTTCGTTGGCAGGGATGAGCAATCAGCCCCAGCATTTT. The V and J genes are TRBV19 and TRBJ1-5; D may be TRBD1 (5 bases). This CDR3 comprises 16 residues. Between the trimmed V and J ends, which lost 7 bases and 1 base, there was a span of 17 bases. Germline V gives CDR1 LNHDA, CDR2 SQIVND (reference sequence).

The rearrangement links TRBV7-9 to TRBJ2-1, with D perhaps matching TRBD1 (5 bases). The CDR3 spans 15 residues. CDR1 is SEHNR and CDR2 is FQNEAQ in the germline V gene (reference sequence). V shed 2 bases and J shed 3 bases, with 11 bases lying between them. The CDR3, as DNA: TGTGCCAGCAGCTTAAGGGGCCTTCTCTACAATGAGCAGTTCTTC. Translation gives CASSLRGLLYNEQFF.

The V and J genes are TRBV4-3 and TRBJ1-5, with a weak D call TRBD1 (5 bases). The length of the CDR3 is 12 residues. Trimming cost V 2 bases and J 11 bases, with 10 bases left between them. The V gene's germline CDR1 is LGHNA and CDR2 YSLEER. The CDR3 DNA reads as TGCGCCAGCAGCCAAAATGGGGGAGCCCAGCATTTT. This codes for CASSQNGGAQHF.

The V call is TRBV2, the J call TRBJ1-3; D gene ambiguous. Between the trimmed V and J ends, which lost 4 bases and 0 bases, there was a span of 10 bases. The CDR3 sequence is 15 residues long. Looked up from germline, CDR1 is SNHLY and CDR2 is FYNNEI. The CDR3 nucleotides are TGTGCCAGCAGTGCCGATGCCTACTCTGGAAACACCATATATTTT. Translated: CASSADAYSGNTIYF. Filled out from reference TRBV2 and TRBJ1-3, the complete variable domain reads EPEVTQTPSHQVTQMGQEVILRCVPISNHLYFYWYRQILGQKVEFLVSFYNNEISEKSEIFDDQFSVERPDGSNFTLKIRSTKLEDSAMYFCASSADAYSGNTIYFGEGSWLTVV.

V and J are TRBV4-3 and TRBJ1-2; 8 bases are a match to TRBD1. Germline V gene data show CDR1 as LGHNA and CDR2 as YSLEER. CDR3 length: 13 amino acids. Unmatched junction bases numbered 2, after V lost 3 bases and J lost 5 bases. The CDR3 DNA reads TGCGCCAGCAGCCACCAGGGGGCTTATGGCTACACCTTC. Translating it yields CASSHQGAYGYTF.

This chain joins TRBV9 and TRBJ1-3; no clear D. The CDR3 covers 15 residues. V was cut by 0 bases and J by 2 bases, with 9 bases left in between. Germline CDR1 reads SGDLS; CDR2 reads YYNGEE. The CDR3 bases are TGTGCCAGCAGCGTAGGCGGGATGACTGGAAACACCATATATTTT. Translated: CASSVGGMTGNTIYF.

With respect to this clone: Within the sample, other DNA sequences also encode this same CDR3. The chain carries TRBV9 and TRBJ2-1; 8 bases are a match to TRBD2. The germline gives CDR1 SGDLS, CDR2 YYNGEE. The CDR3 is 14 amino acids. V lost 4 bases and J lost 7; bases outside the gene matches: 7. The CDR3 DNA is TGTGCCAGCAGCCCGGGACTAGGGGATAATGAGCAGTTCTTC. Translating gives CASSPGLGDNEQFF.